This record covers a single T cell receptor (beta chain). The antigen is unknown. This sample was taken from a study of post-analysis software for immune sequencing data. Findings of the study overall: Comparison of patients with controls showed roughly five TRBV segments more frequent in patients, TRBV5-6, TRBV5-1 and TRBV20-1 among them.

Incorporated into the TCR beta cDNA libraries were unique molecular identifiers, which served to reduce PCR and sequencing biases. TCRdb re-called the PCR reads with MiXCR, one entry per CDR3 protein. Found here are 450,000 to 700,000 distinct CDR3 sequences, roughly 46% of them singletons; the top ten hold under 2%. With 7 bases removed from V and 4 bases from J, the gap between germline ends came to 10 bases. The CDR3 runs 12 residues. Germline-derived CDR1 and CDR2 are MNHNY and SVGAGI (reference sequence). Sequenced material: blood. This receptor was obtained from a girl aged 5 to 17 with multiple sclerosis. The chain recombines TRBV6-6 with TRBJ1-2, with a possible D match to TRBD1 (6 bases). The CDR3 DNA follows: TGTGCCAGCACCCGGACAGCCTATGGCTACACCTTC. Its translation is CASTRTAYGYTF.